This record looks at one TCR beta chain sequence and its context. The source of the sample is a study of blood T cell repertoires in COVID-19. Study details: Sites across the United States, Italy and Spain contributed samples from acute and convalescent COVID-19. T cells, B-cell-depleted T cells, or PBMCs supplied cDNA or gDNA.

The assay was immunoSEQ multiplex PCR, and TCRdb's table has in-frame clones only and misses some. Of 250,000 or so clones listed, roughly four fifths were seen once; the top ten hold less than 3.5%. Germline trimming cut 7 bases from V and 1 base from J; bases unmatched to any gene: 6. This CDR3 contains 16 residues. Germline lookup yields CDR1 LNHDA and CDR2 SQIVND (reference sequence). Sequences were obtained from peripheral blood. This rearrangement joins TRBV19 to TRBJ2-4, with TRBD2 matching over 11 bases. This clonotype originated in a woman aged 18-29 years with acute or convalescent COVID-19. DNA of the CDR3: TGTGCCAGTATGGGACTAGCGGCCTCGGCCAAAAACATTCAGTACTTC. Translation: CASMGLAASAKNIQYF.